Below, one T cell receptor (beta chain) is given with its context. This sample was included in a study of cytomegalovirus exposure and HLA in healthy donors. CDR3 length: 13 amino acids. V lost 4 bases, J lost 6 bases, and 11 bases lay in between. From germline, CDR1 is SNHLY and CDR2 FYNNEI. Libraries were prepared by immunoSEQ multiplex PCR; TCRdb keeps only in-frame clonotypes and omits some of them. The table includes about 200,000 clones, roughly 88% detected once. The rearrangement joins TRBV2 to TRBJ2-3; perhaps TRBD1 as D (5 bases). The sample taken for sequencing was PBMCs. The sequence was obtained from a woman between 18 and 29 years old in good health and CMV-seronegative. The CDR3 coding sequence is TGTGCCAGCAGTGGACAGTTATTGGATACGCAGTATTTT. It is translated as CASSGQLLDTQYF.